This TCR beta chain was recovered during a study of blood T cells in healthy people across ages. The CDR3 length is 14 residues. Germline lookup yields CDR1 DFQATT and CDR2 SNEGSKA (reference sequence). V was pared by 5 bases and J by 5 bases, with 18 bases between. Through a sample-barcoded 5' primer and a J-beta primer mix, a second PCR was run for roughly 6 to 12 cycles. MiXCR, applied by TCRdb to the 5' RACE reads, yields one record per CDR3 protein. Of 1.5 million to 2 million distinct CDR3 sequences in the sample, approximately 40% were seen once. J is TRBJ2-5 and V is TRBV20-1; D remains ambiguous. The sequenced material came from blood. The TCR originated in a human donor in good health. This CDR3 reads CSASSPTTFETQYF. CDR3 bases: TGCAGTGCTTCCTCCCCCACCACGTTCGAGACCCAGTACTTC.